The TCR beta chain under discussion was sequenced for a study of blood T cell repertoires in COVID-19. For the study at large: From T cells, B-cell-depleted T cells, or PBMCs came the material, which was cDNA or gDNA.

In the original analysis: Estimation of nucleated cell counts was performed using reference gene primer amplification. Only in-frame clones appear in the TCRdb table, and some are missing; sequencing was by immunoSEQ multiplex PCR. That table is the source of V, J and clone size, and D and trimming were worked out from the DNA. Of about 400,000 clones in the sample, approximately 87% are singletons; the top ten hold approximately 0.96%. Cohort assignment relied on participant-reported clinical history. Sequencing input: PBMCs or T cells enriched from blood (not recorded which). This TCR derives from a woman aged 25 to 39 with acute COVID-19.

CDR3 sequence (DNA): TGTGCCAGCAGCTTAGGTAGAGGGATAGCGAACACTGAAGCTTTCTTT. Translated: CASSLGRGIANTEAFF. The rearrangement links TRBV11-1 to TRBJ1-1; D remains unclear. The germline gives CDR1 SGHAT, CDR2 FQDESV (reference sequence). The CDR3 contains 16 residues. Trimming removed 1 base at V and 1 base at J, with 13 bases between. The complete variable domain, with remaining parts taken from reference TRBV11-1 and TRBJ1-1, reads EAEVAQSPRYKITEKSQAVAFWCDPISGHATLYWYRQILGQGPELLVQFQDESVVDDSQLPKDRFSAERLKGVDSTLKIQPAELGDSAMYLCASSLGRGIANTEAFFGQGTRLTVV.